This T cell receptor beta chain appears in the sequencing data of a study of blood T cell repertoires in COVID-19 (dated by TCRdb to the early 2020s). The study in broad terms: Samples from collaborators originated in the United States, Italy and Spain and spanned both the acute and convalescent phases of COVID-19. Deeply sampled blood TCRbeta repertoires from subjects exposed to, actively infected with, or recovered from COVID-19 were included in the dataset. The prospective study material was composed of cDNA or gDNA derived from T cells, B-cell-depleted T cells, or PBMCs. The repertoires were made available in a free public database intended to serve as a resource for research on the immune response to SARS-CoV-2. The sample metadata nearly always contained a de-identified subject ID, COVID-19 status, age in years and sex. The samples were drawn from the first 160 participants of the ongoing ImmuneRACE study and from 1,254 subjects provided by 6 global collaborators. HLA class I and class II types, where available, came from metadata supplied by the sample provider rather than from assay-based typing.

At one collaborating source in Seattle, patients were enrolled during active infection and were followed longitudinally through the course of disease. Each collaborating institution followed its own protocols to collect whole blood in K2EDTA tubes. For TCRbeta analysis, collaborators shipped samples as frozen whole blood, isolated PBMCs, or DNA extracted from either of those sample types. On this clone: The specificity of this receptor is unknown. One base away there is no much larger clone; base qualities are not given.

TCRbeta CDR3 regions were amplified from genomic DNA by means of the immunoSEQ Assay, a bias-controlled multiplex PCR. On the authors' methods: Within the assay, amplification of reference gene primers was used to estimate how many nucleated cells each sample contained. To quantify the absolute abundance of each unique TCRbeta CDR3 rearrangement, sequence reads were collapsed and filtered. Productive Simpson clonality was computed per sample as the square root of Simpson's diversity index over productive rearrangements. The table comes from immuneACCESS by way of TCRdb, which keeps in-frame sequences with V and J called. Part of the clones is missing from these tables; in studies checked, under half for an unresolved V gene and the rest for unknown reasons. V and J calls and clone size are those listed in that table; D and trimming were worked out from the DNA. The sample records about 480,000 clones, 88% of which are singletons. The top ten hold 10% to 15% of the sample.

Beyond this particular receptor, the publication reports: The amount of clinical and demographic metadata varied by source and participant and was provided uncurated.

Trimming takes 4 bases off V and 2 bases off J; junction bases not matched to a gene: 2. The CDR3 runs 15 residues from the cysteine to the phenylalanine. Only the CDR3 part of the read is kept: 45 bases, read in frame from the first base. CDR1 and CDR2 were assigned from the germline V gene as SQVTM and ANQGSEA. The V gene is TRBV29-1 and the J gene is TRBJ2-7; TRBD2 lines up with 16 middle nucleotides. The TCR originated in a woman aged 45-65 years with COVID-19, enrolled during active disease. Sequenced sample: peripheral blood. The CDR3: CSVVGTSGGAYEQYF. The sequenced DNA is TGCAGCGTTGTAGGGACTAGCGGGGGGGCCTACGAGCAGTACTTC.